This T cell receptor (beta chain) is from a study of human T cells and chemical hapten exposure. Time point meaning: patch test 2, 6 weeks after DPC sensitization. Regarding treatment: therapeutic diphenylcyclopropenone sensitization with weekly scalp DPC. Alopecia patients between 18 and 70 years old and suitable for DPC were used as donors. TCRdb used MiXCR to reprocess the RACE reads, holding one entry per CDR3 protein. This table holds some 84,000 distinct CDR3 sequences, more than 9% found once. Many counts were recorded for this clonotype. This receptor was identified in a woman aged 50 to 60 with alopecia areata. Some clones in this sample may be carry-over from other donors' samples. The sequenced sample was whole blood, obtained in connection with sensitization to the hapten diphenylcyclopropenone (DPC).

CDR3 region: CASSFAGPGGELFF. Written as DNA, the CDR3 is TGTGCCAGCAGTTTTGCGGGGCCCGGCGGGGAGCTGTTTTTT. The chain recombines TRBV12-3 or TRBV12-4 with TRBJ2-2; a possible D gene is TRBD2 (6 bases). V was clipped by 3 bases and J by 7 bases, with 12 bases between them. The length of the CDR3 is 14 residues.